Given below is one T cell receptor beta chain in context. The CDR3 covers 20 residues. Germline-derived CDR1 and CDR2 are SGHRS and YFSETQ. The junction had 11 bases not matched to a gene; V was cut back by 0 bases and J by 0 bases. The data derive from a study of cytomegalovirus exposure and HLA in healthy donors. Study-level information: An early data release held tens of millions of unique TCRs from HLA-typed donors.

The PCR ran on 60 Vbeta and 13 Jbeta primers. Clones were read by immunoSEQ multiplex PCR, and TCRdb kept only the in-frame ones, dropping some. This sample has 80,000 to 100,000 clones; roughly 70% occur once, and the top ten carry more than 15%. The rearrangement joins TRBV5-1 to TRBJ2-3; 12 bases line up with TRBD1. The clonotype comes from a woman under 30 in good health and CMV-seropositive. What was sequenced was PBMCs. CDR3 amino acids: CASSLGDRGPLTTSTDTQYF. CDR3 bases: TGCGCCAGCAGCTTGGGGGACAGGGGGCCGCTGACCACGAGCACAGATACGCAGTATTTT.